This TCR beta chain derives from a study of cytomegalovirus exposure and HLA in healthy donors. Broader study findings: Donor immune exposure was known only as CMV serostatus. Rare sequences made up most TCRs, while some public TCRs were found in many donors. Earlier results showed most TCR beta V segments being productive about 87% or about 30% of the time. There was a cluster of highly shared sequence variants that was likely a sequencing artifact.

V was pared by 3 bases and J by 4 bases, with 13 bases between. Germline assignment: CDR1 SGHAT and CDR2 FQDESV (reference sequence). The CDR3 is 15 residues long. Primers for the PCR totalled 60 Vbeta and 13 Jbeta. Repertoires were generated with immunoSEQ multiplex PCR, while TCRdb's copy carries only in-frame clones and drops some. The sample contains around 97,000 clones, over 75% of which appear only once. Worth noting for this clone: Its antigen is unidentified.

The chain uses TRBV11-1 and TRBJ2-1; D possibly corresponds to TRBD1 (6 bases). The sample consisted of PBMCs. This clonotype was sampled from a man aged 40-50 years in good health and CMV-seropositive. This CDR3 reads CASSLAGAVYNEQFF. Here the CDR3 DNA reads TGTGCCAGCAGCTTGGCAGGGGCCGTATACAATGAGCAGTTCTTC. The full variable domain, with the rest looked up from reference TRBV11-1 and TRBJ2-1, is EAEVAQSPRYKITEKSQAVAFWCDPISGHATLYWYRQILGQGPELLVQFQDESVVDDSQLPKDRFSAERLKGVDSTLKIQPAELGDSAMYLCASSLAGAVYNEQFFGPGTRLTVL.